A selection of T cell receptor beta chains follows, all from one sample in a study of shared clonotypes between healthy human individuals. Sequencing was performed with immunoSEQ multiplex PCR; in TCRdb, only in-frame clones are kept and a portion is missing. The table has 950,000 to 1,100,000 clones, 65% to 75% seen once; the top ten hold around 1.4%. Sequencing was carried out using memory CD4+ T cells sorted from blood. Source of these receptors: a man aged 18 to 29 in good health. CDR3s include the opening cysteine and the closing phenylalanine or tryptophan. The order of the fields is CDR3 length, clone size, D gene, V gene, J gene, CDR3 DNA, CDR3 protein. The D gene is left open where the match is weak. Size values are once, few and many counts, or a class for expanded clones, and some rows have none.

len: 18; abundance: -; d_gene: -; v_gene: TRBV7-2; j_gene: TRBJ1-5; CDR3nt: TGTGCCAGCAGCTCTAACATAGATAAGACGGCCCATATTCAGCCCCAGCATTTT; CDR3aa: CASSSNIDKTAHIQPQHF
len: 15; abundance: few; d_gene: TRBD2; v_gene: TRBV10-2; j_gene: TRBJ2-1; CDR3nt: TGCGCCAGCAGGGGGACTAGCGGGGGATACAATGAGCAGTTCTTC; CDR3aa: CASRGTSGGYNEQFF
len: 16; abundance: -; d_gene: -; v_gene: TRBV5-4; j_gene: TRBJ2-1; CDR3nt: TGTGCCAGCAGCCTGGGAACCCCTAGCTCCTACAATGAGCAGTTCTTC; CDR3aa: CASSLGTPSSYNEQFF
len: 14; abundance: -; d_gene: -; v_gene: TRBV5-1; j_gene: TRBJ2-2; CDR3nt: TGCGCCAGCAACCTCGGGATGAACACCGGGGAGCTGTTTTTT; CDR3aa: CASNLGMNTGELFF
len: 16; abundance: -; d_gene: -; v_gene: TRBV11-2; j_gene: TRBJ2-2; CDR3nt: TGTGCCAGCAGCTTTATGCGGGCCCCGGGCTCCGGGGAGCTGTTTTTT; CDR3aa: CASSFMRAPGSGELFF
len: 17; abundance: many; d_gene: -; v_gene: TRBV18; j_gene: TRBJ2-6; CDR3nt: TGTGCCAGCTCGGCCGGGACGTTTTTTCCTGGGGCCAACGTCCTGACTTTC; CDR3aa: CASSAGTFFPGANVLTF
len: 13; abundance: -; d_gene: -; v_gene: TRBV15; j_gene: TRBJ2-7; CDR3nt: TGTGCCACCAGCAGAGAGGCCTTTTACGAGCAGTACTTC; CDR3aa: CATSREAFYEQYF
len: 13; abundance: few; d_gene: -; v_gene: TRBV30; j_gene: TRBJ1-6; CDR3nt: TGTGCCTGGAGCAGGACGGTGAATTCACCCCTCCACTTT; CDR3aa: CAWSRTVNSPLHF
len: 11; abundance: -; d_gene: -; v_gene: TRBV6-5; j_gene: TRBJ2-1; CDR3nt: TGTGCCAGCAGGAGGGGTGGTGAGCAGTTCTTC; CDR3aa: CASRRGGEQFF
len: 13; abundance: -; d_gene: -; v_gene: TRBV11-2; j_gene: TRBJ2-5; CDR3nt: TGTGCCAGCAGCTCAGGGATCCAAGAGACCCAGTACTTC; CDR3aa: CASSSGIQETQYF
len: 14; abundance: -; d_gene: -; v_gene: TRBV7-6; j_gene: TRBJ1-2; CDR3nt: TGTGCCAGCAGCTTAGTTCCGGAATCTATGGACTACACCTTC; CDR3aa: CASSLVPESMDYTF
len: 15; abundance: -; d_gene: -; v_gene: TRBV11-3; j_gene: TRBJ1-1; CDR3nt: TGTGCCAGCAGCTTATGGGAGGAGGGAGACACTGAAGCTTTCTTT; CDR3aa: CASSLWEEGDTEAFF
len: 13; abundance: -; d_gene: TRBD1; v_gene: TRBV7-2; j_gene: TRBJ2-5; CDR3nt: TGTGCCAGCAGCTTCAGGGGGCAGCAGACCCAGTACTTC; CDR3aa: CASSFRGQQTQYF
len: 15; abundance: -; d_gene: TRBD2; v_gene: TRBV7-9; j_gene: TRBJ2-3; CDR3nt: TGTGCCAGCAGCTTCCTAGCGGGAGTCACAGATACGCAGTATTTT; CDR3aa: CASSFLAGVTDTQYF
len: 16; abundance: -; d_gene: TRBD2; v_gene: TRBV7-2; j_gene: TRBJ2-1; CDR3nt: TGTGCCAGCAGCTCGGACGGCTCACGGGGGGTGAATGAGCAGTTCTTC; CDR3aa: CASSSDGSRGVNEQFF
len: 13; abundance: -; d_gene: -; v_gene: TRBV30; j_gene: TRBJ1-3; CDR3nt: TGTGCCTGGAGTGACCCCCCTGGAAACACCATATATTTT; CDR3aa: CAWSDPPGNTIYF
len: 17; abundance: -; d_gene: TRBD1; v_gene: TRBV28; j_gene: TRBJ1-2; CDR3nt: TGTGCCAGCAGTTTAAGGGGAAGCCGGGACAGAAGCTATGGCTACACCTTC; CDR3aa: CASSLRGSRDRSYGYTF
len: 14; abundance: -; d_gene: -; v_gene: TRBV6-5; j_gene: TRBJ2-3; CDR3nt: TGTGCCAGCAAACTAGTCGTTTCTACAGATACGCAGTATTTT; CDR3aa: CASKLVVSTDTQYF
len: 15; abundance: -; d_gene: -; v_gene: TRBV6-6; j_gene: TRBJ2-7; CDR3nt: TGTGCCAGCAGTGGAGGGTGGCCTACCACCTACGAGCAGTACTTC; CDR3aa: CASSGGWPTTYEQYF
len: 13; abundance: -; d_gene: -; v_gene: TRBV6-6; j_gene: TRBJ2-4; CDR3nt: TGTGCCAGCAGTCAGCTAGCCAAAAACATTCAGTACTTC; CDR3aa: CASSQLAKNIQYF
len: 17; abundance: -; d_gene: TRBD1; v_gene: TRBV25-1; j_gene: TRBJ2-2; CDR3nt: TGTGCCAGCAGTGCCCGACAGGGGGCCTTGAACACCGGGGAGCTGTTTTTT; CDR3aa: CASSARQGALNTGELFF
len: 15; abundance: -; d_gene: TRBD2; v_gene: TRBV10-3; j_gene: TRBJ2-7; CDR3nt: TGTGCCATCAGTGACGGGACTAGCGGAACCTACGAGCAGTACTTC; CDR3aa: CAISDGTSGTYEQYF
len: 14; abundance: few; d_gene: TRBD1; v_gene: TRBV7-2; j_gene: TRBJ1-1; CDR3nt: TGTGCCAGCAGCTTACAGGGGGCAGGGACTGAAGCTTTCTTT; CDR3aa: CASSLQGAGTEAFF
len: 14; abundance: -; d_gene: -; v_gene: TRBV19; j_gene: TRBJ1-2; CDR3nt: TGTGCCAGTAGTTCCGGAGGGACCCTCTATGGCTACACCTTC; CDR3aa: CASSSGGTLYGYTF
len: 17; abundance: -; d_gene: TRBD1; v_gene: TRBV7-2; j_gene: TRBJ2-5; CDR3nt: TGTGCCAGCAGCCAAGCCCCGGGACAGGACCGGGCGGAGACCCAGTACTTC; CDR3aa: CASSQAPGQDRAETQYF
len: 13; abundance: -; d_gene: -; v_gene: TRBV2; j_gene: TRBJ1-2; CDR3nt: TGTGCCAGCAGGGCCCAGTCGGGAAATGGCTACACCTTC; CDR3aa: CASRAQSGNGYTF
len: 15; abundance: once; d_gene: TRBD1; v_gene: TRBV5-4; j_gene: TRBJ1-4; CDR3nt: TGTGCCAGCAGCTTAGGGACAGGATCTAATGAAAAACTGTTTTTT; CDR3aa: CASSLGTGSNEKLFF
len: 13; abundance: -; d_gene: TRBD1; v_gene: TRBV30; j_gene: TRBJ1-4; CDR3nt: TGTGCCTCAGGGGGCGGTCTTAATGAAAAACTGTTTTTT; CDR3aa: CASGGGLNEKLFF
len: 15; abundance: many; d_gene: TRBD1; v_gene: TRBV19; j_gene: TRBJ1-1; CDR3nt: TGTGCCAGTAGGGGGGAACAGGGGATGAACACTGAAGCTTTCTTT; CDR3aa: CASRGEQGMNTEAFF
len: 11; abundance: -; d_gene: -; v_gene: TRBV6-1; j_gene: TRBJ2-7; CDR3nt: TGTGCCAGCAGTGATAGGGCCGAGCAGTACTTC; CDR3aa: CASSDRAEQYF
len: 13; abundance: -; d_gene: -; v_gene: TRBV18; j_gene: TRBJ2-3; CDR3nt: TGTGCCAGCTCACCTTCCGCAGCAGATACGCAGTATTTT; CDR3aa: CASSPSAADTQYF
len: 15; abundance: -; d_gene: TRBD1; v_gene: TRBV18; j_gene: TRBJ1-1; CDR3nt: TGTGCCAGCTCACTCTCCGGGACAGGGAACACTGAAGCTTTCTTT; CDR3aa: CASSLSGTGNTEAFF
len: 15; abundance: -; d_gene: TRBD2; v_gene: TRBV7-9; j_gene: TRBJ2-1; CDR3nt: TGTGCCAGCAGCCCCCTAGCGGGAGGTTACAATGAGCAGTTCTTC; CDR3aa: CASSPLAGGYNEQFF
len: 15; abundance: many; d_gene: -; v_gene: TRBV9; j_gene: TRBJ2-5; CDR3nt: TGTGCCAGCAGCGCCGCTGCGGGACACATAGAGACCCAGTACTTC; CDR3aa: CASSAAAGHIETQYF
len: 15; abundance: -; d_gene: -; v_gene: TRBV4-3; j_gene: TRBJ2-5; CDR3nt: TGCGCCAGCAGCCAAGCTGAGCTGGGGAAAGAGACCCAGTACTTC; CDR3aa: CASSQAELGKETQYF
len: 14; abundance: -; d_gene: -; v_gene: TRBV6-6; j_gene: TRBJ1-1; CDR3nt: TGTGCCAGCAGCCACTCCGGCAGTGTGGGTGAAGCTTTCTTT; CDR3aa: CASSHSGSVGEAFF
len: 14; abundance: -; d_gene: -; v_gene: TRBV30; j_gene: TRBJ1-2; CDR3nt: TGTGCCTGGAGTGTAATGGGAGGTAACTATGGCTACACCTTC; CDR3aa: CAWSVMGGNYGYTF
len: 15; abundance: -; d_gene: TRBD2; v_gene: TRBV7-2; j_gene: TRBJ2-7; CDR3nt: TGTGCCAGCAGCTTAGGGCGGGGGGGGATCTACGAGCAGTACTTC; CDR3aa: CASSLGRGGIYEQYF
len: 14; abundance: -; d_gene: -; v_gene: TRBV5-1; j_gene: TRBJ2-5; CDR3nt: TGCGCCAGCAGCAATACCGGGACCCAAGAGACCCAGTACTTC; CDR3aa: CASSNTGTQETQYF
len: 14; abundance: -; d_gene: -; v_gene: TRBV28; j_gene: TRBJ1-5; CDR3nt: TGTGCCAGCAGTTTATATGGGAGCAATCAGCCCCAGCATTTT; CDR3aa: CASSLYGSNQPQHF
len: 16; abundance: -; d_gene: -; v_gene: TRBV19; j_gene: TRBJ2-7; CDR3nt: TGTGCCAGTAGTATATCGAGCAGGGACCGCCTAGGAGAGCAGTACTTC; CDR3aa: CASSISSRDRLGEQYF
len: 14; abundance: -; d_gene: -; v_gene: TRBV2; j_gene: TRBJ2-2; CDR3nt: TGTGCCAGCAGTGAACGCCCCGGTGGCGGGGAGCTGTTTTTT; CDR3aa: CASSERPGGGELFF
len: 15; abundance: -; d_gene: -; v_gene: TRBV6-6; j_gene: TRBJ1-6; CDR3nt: TGTGCCAGCAGTTTGGGACGGGGGGGTAATTCACCCCTCCACTTT; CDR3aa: CASSLGRGGNSPLHF
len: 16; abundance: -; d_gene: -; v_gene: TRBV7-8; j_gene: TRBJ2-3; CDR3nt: TGTGCCAGCATCGGCGGACGGCCCGGATTCACAGATACGCAGTATTTT; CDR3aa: CASIGGRPGFTDTQYF
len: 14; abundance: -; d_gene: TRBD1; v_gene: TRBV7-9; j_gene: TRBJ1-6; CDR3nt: TGTGCCAGCCAAGGACAGGGGGATAATTCACCCCTCCACTTT; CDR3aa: CASQGQGDNSPLHF
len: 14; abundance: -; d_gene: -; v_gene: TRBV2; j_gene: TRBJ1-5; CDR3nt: TGTGCCAGCAGTGAAGCCACTCCCAATCAGCCCCAGCATTTT; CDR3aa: CASSEATPNQPQHF
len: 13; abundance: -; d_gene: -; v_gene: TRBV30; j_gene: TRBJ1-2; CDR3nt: TGTGCCTGGAGTGTACTCCAGGGTCCGGGCTACACCTTC; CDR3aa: CAWSVLQGPGYTF
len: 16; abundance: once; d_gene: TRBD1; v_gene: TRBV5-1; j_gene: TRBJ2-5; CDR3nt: TGCGCCAGCAGCCGTCAGGGGGAGACCCCAAGGGAGACCCAGTACTTC; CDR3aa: CASSRQGETPRETQYF
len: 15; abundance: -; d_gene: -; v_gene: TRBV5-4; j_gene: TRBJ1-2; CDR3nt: TGTGCCAGCAGCTTGGGGGCAGGGGCTAACTATGGCTACACCTTC; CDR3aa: CASSLGAGANYGYTF